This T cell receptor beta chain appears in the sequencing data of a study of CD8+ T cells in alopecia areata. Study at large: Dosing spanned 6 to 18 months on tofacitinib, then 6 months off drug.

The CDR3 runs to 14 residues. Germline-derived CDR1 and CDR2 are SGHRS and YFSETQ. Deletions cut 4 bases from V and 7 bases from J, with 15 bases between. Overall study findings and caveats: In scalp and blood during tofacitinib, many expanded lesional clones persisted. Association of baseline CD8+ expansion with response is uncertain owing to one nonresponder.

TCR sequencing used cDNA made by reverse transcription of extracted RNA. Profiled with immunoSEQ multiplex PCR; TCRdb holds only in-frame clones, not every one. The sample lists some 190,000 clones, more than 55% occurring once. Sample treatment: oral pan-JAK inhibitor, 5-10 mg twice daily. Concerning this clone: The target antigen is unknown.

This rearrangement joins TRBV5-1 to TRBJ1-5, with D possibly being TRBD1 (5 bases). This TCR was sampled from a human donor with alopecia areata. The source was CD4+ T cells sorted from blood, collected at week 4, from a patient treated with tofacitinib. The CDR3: CASSERPGGQPQHF. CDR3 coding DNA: TGCGCCAGCAGCGAGAGGCCGGGGGGGCAGCCCCAGCATTTT.